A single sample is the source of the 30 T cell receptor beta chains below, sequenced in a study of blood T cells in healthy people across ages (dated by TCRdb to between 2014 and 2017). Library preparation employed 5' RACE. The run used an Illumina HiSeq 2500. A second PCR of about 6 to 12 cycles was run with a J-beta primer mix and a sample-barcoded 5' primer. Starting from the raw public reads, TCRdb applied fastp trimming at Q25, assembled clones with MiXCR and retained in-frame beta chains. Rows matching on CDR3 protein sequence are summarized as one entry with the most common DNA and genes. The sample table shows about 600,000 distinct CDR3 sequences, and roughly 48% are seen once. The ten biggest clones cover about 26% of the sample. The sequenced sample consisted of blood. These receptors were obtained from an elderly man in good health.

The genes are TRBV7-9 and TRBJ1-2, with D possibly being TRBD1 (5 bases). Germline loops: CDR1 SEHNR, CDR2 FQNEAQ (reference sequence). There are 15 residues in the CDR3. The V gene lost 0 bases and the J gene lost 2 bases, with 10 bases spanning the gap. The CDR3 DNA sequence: TGTGCCAGCAGCTTAGCCCAGGGTAGCAACTATGGCTACACCTTC. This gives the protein CASSLAQGSNYGYTF.

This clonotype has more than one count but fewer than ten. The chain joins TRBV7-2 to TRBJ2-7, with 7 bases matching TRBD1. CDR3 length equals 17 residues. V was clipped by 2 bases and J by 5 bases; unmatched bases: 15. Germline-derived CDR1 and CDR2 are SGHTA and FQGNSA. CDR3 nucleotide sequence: TGTGCCAGCAGCTTATGGGATGGGGCAGGGGGATCCCACGAGCAGTACTTC. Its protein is CASSLWDGAGGSHEQYF.

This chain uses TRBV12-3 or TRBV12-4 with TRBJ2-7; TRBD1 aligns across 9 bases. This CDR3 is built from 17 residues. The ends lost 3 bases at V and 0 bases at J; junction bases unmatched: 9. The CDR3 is CASSLADRGLSSYEQYF. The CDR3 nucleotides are TGTGCCAGCAGTTTGGCGGACAGGGGACTGAGCTCCTACGAGCAGTACTTC.

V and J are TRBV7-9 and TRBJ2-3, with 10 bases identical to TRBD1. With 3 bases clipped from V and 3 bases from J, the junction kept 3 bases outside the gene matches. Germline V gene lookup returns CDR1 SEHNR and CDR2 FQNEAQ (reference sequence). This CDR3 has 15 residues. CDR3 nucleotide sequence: TGTGCCAGCAGCTTCCAGGACAGGGGGACAGATACGCAGTATTTT. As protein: CASSFQDRGTDTQYF.

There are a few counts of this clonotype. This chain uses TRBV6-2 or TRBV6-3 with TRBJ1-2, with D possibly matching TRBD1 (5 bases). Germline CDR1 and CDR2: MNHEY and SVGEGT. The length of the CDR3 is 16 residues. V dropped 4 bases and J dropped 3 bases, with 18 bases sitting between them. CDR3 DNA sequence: TGTGCCAGCAGTTTCCCGACCGGAACAGGCTACTATGGCTACACCTTC. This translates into CASSFPTGTGYYGYTF.

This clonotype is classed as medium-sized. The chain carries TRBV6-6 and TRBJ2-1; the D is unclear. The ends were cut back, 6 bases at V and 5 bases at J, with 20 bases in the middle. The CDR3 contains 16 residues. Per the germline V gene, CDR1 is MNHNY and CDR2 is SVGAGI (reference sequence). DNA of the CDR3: TGTGCCAGCAGCCCCCCGGCGGCCCGGATAGACAATGAGCAGTTCTTC. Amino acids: CASSPPAARIDNEQFF.

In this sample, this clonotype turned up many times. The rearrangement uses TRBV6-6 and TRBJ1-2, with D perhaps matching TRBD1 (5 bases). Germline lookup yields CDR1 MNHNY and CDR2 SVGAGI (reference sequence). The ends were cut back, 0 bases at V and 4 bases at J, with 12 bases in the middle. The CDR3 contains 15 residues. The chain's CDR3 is CASSYSGDPFYGYTF. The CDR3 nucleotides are TGTGCCAGCAGTTACTCGGGGGATCCCTTCTATGGCTACACCTTC.

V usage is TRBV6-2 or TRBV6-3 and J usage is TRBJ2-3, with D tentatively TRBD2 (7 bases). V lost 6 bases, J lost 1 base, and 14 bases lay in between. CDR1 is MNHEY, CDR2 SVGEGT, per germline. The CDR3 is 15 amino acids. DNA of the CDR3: TGTGCCAGCAGACCCCCGGGGGGCGGCACAGATACGCAGTATTTT. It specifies CASRPPGGGTDTQYF.

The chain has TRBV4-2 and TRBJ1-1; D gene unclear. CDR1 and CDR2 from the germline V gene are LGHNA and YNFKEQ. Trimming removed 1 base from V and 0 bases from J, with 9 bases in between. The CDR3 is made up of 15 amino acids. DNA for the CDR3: TGTGCCAGCAGCCAAGGGGTAGCTATGAACACTGAAGCTTTCTTT. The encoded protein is CASSQGVAMNTEAFF.

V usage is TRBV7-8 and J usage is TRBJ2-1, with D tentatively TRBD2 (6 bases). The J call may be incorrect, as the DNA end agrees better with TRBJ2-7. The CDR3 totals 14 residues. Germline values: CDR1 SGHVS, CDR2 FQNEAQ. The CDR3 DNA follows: TGTGCCAGCAGCCCGTGGTCGGACTACAATGAGCAGTACTTC. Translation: CASSPWSDYNEQYF.

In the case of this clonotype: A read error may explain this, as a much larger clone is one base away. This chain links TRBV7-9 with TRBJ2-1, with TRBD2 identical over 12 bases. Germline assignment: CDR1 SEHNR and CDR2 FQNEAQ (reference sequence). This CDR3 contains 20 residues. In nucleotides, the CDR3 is TGTGCCAGCAGCTCCCTCCTGACTAGCGGGAGTCTTGGGGCCTACAATGTGCAGTTCTTC. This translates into CASSSLLTSGSLGAYNVQFF.

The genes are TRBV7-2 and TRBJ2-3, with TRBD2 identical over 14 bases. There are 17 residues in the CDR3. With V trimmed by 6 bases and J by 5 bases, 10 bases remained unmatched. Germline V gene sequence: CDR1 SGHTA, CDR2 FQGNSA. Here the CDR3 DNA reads TGTGCCAGCAGACCCCGACTAGCGGGGGGGCCAGGAGATACGCAGTATTTT. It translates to CASRPRLAGGPGDTQYF.

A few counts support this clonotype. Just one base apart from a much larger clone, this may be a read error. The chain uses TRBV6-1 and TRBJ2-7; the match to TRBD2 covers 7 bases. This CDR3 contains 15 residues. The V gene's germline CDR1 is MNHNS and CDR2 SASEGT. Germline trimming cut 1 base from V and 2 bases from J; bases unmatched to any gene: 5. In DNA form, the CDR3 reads TGTGCCAGCAGTGAAGGACGAGCGGGAACCTACGAGCAGTACTTC. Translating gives CASSEGRAGTYEQYF.

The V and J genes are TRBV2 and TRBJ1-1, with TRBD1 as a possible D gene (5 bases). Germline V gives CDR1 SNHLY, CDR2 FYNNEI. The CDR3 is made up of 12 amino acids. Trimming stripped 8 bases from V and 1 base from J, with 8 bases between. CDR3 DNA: TGTGCCAGCTGTAGGGGGAACACTGAAGCTTTCTTT. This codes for CASCRGNTEAFF.

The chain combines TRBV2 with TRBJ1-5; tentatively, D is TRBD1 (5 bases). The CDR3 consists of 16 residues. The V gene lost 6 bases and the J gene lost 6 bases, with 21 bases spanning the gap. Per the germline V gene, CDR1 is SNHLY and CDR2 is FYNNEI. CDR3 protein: CASRAPTTVTFQPQHF. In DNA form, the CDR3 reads TGTGCCAGCAGAGCCCCGACGACAGTGACTTTTCAGCCCCAGCATTTT.

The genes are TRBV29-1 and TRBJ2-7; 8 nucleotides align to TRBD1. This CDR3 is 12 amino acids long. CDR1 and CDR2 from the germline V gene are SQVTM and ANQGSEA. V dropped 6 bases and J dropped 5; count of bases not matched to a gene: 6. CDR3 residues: CSVGQGGDEQYF. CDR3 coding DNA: TGCAGCGTCGGACAGGGAGGAGACGAGCAGTACTTC.

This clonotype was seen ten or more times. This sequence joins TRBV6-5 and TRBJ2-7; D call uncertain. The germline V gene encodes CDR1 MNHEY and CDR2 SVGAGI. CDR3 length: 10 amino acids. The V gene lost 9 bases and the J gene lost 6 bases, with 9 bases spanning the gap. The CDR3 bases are TGTGCCAGACATCACCCCGAGCAGTACTTC. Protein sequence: CARHHPEQYF.

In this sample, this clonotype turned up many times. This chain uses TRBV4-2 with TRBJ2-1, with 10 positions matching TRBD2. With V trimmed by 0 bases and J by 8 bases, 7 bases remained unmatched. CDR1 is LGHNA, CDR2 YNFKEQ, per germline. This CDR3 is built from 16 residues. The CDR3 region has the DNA TGTGCCAGCAGCCAAGACCCGGGACTAGCGACCGATGAGCAGTTCTTC. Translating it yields CASSQDPGLATDEQFF.

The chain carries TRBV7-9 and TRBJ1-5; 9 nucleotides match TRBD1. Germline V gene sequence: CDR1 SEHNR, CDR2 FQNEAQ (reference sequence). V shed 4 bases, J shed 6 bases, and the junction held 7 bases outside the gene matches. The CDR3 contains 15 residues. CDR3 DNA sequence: TGTGCCAGCAGCTCGGGACAGGGAGGCGGTCAGCCCCAGCATTTT. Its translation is CASSSGQGGGQPQHF.

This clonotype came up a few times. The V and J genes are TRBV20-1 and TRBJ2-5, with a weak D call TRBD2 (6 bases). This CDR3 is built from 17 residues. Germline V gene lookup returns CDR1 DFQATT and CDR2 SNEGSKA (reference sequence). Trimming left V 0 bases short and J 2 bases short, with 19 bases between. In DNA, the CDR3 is TGCAGTGCTAGAGATCTCCTCGGGGGAGGACTTCAAGAGACCCAGTACTTC. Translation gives CSARDLLGGGLQETQYF.

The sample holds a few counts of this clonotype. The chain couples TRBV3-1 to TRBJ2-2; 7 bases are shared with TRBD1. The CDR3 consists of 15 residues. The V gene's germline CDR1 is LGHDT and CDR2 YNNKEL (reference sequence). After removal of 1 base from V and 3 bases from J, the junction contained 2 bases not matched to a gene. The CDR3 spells CASSQGQGDTGELFF. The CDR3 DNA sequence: TGTGCCAGCAGCCAAGGACAGGGAGACACCGGGGAGCTGTTTTTT.

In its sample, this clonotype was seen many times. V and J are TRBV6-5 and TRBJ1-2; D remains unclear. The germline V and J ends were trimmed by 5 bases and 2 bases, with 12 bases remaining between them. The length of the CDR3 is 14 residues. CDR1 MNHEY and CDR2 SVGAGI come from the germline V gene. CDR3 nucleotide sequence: TGTGCCAGCAGTCCAAGGGAGAAAAACTATGGCTACACCTTC. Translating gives CASSPREKNYGYTF.

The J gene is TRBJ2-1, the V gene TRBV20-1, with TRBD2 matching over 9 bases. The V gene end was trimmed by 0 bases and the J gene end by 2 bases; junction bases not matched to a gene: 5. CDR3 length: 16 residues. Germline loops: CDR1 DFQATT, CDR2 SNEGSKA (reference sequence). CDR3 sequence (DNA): TGCAGTGCTAGAGATGTGGGACTAGCAGCCTACAATGAGCAGTTCTTC. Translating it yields CSARDVGLAAYNEQFF.

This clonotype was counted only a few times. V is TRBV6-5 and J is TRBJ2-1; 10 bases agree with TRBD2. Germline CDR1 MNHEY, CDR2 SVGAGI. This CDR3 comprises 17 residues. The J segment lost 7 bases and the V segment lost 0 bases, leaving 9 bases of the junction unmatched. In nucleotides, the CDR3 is TGTGCCAGCAGTTACTCGATAAGCGGGAGGGCTTCAAATGAGCAGTTCTTC. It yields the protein CASSYSISGRASNEQFF.

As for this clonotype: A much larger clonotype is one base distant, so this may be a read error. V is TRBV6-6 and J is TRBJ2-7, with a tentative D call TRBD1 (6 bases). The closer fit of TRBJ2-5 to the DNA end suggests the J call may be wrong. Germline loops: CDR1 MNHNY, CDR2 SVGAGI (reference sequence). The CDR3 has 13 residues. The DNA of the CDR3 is TGTGCCAGCAGTTACACAGGGTGTGAGACCCAGTACTTC. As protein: CASSYTGCETQYF.

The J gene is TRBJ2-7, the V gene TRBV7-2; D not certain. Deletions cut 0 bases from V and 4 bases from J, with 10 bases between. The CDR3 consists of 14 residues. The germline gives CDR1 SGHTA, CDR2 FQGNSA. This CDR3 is CASSLAWGMYEQYF. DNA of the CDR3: TGTGCCAGCAGCTTAGCGTGGGGTATGTACGAGCAGTACTTC. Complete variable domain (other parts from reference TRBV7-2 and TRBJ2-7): GAGVSQSPSNKVTEKGKDVELRCDPISGHTALYWYRQSLGQGLEFLIYFQGNSAPDKSGLPSDRFSAERTGGSVSTLTIQRTQQEDSAVYLCASSLAWGMYEQYFGPGTRLTVT.

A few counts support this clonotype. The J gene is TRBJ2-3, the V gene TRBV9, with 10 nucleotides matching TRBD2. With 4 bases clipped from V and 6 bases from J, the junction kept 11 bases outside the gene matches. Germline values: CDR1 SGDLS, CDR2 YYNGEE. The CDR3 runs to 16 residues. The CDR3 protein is CASSPRLAGERDTQYF. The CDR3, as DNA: TGTGCCAGCAGCCCCCGGCTAGCGGGAGAGCGGGATACGCAGTATTTT.

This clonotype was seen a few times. CDR3 sequence: CASSSRITDGEQFF. The CDR3 nucleotides are TGTGCCAGCAGTTCACGAATTACCGACGGGGAGCAGTTCTTC. The rearrangement joins TRBV27 to TRBJ2-1; D gene ambiguous. The V end was cut by 4 bases, the J end by 10 bases, with 17 bases between. This CDR3 spans 14 amino acids. Germline-derived CDR1 and CDR2 are MNHEY and SMNVEV (reference sequence).

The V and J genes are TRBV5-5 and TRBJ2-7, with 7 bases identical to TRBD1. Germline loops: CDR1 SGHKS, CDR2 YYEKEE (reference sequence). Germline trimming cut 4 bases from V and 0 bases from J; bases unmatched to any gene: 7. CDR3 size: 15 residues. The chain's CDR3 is CASSDLQGSSYEQYF. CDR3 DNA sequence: TGTGCCAGCAGCGACCTACAGGGGAGCTCCTACGAGCAGTACTTC.

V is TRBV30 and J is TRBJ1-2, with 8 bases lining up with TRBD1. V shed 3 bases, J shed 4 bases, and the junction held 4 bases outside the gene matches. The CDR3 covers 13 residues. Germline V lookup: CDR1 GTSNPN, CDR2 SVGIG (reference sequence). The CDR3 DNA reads TGTGCCTGGAGCCCCGACAGGGGCTATGGCTACACCTTC. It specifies CAWSPDRGYGYTF.